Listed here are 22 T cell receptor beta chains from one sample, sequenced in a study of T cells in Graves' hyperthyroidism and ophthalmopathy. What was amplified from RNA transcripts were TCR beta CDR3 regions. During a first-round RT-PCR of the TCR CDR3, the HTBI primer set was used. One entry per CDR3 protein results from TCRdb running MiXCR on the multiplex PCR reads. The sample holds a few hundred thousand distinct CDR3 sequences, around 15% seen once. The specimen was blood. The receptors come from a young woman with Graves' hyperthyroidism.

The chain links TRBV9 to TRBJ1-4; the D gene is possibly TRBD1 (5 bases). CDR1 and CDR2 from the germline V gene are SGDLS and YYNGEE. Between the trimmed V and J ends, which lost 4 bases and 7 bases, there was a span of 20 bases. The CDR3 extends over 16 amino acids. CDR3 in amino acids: CASSTTIGGQGEKLFF. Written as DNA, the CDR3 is TGTGCCAGCAGCACTACGATAGGAGGTCAGGGTGAAAAACTGTTTTTT. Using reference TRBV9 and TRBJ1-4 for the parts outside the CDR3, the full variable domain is DSGVTQTPKHLITATGQRVTLRCSPRSGDLSVYWYQQSLDQGLQFLIQYYNGEERAKGNILERFSAQQFPDLHSELNLSSLELGDSALYFCASSTTIGGQGEKLFFGSGTQLSVL.

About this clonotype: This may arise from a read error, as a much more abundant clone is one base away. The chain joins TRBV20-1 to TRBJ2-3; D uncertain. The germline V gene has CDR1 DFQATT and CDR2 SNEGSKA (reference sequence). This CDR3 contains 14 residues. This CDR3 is CGAVTSRSTDTQYF. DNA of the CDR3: TGCGGTGCTGTGACCTCGCGGAGCACAGATACGCAGTATTTT.

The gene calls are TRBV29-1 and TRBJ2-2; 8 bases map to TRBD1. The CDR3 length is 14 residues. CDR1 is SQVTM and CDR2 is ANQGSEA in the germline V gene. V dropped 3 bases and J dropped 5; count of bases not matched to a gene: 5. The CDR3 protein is CSVDGQGATGELFF. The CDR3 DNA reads TGCAGCGTTGATGGTCAGGGGGCTACCGGGGAGCTGTTTTTT.

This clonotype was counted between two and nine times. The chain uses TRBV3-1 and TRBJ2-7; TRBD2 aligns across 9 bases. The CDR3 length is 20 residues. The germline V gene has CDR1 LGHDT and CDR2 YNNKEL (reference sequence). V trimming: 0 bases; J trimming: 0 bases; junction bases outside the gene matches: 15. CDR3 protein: CASSQDLWASGIPSSYEQYV. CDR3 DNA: TGTGCCAGCAGCCAAGATCTGTGGGCTAGCGGGATCCCGAGCTCCTACGAGCAGTACGTC.

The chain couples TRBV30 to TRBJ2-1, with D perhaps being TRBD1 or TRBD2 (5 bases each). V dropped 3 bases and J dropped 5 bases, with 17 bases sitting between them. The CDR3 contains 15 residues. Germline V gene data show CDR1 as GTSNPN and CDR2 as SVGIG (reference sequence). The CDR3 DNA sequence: TGTGCCTGGAGCCGAAGACTAACGGGGCACAATGAGCAGTTCTTC. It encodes CAWSRRLTGHNEQFF.

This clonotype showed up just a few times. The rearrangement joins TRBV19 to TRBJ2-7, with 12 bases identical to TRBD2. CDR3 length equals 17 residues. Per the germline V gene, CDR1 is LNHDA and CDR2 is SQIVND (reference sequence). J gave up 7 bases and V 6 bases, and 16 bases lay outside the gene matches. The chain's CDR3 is CASRHLHLTSGSDEQYF. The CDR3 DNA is TGTGCCAGTAGGCACCTTCACTTGACTAGCGGGAGCGATGAGCAGTACTTC.

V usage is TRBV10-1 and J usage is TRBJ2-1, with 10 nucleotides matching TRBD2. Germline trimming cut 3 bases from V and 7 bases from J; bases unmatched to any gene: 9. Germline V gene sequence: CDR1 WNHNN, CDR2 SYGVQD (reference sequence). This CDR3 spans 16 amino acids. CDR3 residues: CASSDTSGARRNEQFF. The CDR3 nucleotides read TGCGCCAGCAGTGACACTAGCGGGGCCCGGAGAAATGAGCAGTTCTTC.

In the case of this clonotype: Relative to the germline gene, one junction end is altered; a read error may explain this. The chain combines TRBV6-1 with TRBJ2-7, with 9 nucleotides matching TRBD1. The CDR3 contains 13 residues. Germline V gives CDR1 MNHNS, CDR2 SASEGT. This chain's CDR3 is CASSRDRDGEQYF. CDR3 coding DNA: TGCGCCAGCAGTCGGGACAGGGATGGCGAGCAGTACTTC.

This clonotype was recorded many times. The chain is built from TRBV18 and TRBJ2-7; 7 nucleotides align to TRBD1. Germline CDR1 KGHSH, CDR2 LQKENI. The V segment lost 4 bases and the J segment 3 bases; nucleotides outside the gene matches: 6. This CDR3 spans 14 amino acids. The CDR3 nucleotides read TGTGCCAGCTCACAAGGGACAGAGCTCTACGAGCAGTACGTC. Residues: CASSQGTELYEQYV.

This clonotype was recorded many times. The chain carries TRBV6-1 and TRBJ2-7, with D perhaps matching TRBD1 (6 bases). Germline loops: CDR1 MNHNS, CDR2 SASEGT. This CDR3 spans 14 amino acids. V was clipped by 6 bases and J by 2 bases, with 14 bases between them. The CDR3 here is CASRLQGAAYEQYF. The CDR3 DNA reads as TGTGCCAGCAGATTACAGGGAGCCGCCTACGAGCAGTACTTC.

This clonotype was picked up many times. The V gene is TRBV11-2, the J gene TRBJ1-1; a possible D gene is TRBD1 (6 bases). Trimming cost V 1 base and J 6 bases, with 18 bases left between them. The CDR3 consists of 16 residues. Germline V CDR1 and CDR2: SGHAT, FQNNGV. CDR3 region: CASSLGLDRARPEAFF. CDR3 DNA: TGTGCCAGCAGCTTAGGGTTGGACAGAGCCAGGCCTGAAGCTTTCTTT.

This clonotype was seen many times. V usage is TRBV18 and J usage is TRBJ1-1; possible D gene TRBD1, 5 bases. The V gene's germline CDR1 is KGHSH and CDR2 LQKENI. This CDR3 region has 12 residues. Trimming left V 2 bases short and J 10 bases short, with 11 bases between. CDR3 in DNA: TGTGCCAGCTCACCATATGGCAGGGCAGCTTTCTTT. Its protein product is CASSPYGRAAFF.

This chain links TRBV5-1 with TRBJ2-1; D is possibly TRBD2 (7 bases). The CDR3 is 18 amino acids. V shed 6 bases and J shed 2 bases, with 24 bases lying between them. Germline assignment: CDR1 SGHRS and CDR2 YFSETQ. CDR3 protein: CASKEGGRTGGTYNEQFF. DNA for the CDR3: TGCGCCAGCAAGGAGGGGGGGCGGACCGGGGGTACCTACAATGAGCAGTTCTTC. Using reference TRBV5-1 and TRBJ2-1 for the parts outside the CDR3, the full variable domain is KAGVTQTPRYLIKTRGQQVTLSCSPISGHRSVSWYQQTPGQGLQFLFEYFSETQRNKGNFPGRFSGRQFSNSRSEMNVSTLELGDSALYLCASKEGGRTGGTYNEQFFGPGTRLTVL.

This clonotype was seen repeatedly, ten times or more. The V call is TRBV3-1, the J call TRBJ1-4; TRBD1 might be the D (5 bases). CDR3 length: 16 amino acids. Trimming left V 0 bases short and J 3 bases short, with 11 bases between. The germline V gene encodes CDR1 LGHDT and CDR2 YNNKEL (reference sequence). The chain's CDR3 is CASSQDPGRANEKLFF. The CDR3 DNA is TGTGCCAGCAGCCAAGACCCGGGGCGGGCTAATGAAAAACTGTTTTTT.

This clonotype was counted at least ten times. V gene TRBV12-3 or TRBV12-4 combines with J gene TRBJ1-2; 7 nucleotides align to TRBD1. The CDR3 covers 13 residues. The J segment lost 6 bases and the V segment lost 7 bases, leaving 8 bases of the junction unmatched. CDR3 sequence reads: CASTRDRLDGYTF. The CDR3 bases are TGTGCCAGCACTCGGGACAGACTCGATGGCTACACCTTC.

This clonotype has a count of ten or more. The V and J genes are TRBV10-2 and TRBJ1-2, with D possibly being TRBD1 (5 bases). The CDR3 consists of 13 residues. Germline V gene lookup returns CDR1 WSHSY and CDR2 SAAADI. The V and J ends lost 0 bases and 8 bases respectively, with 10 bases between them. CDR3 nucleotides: TGCGCCAGCAGTGAGTCGGGGGATCAGGGCTACACCTTC. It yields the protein CASSESGDQGYTF.

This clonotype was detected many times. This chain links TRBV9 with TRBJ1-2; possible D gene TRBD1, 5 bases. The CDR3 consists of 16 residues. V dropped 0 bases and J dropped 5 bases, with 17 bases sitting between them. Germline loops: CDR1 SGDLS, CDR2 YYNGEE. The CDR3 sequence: CASSVVFGTQDYGYTF. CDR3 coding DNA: TGTGCCAGCAGCGTAGTTTTTGGGACCCAAGATTATGGCTACACCTTC. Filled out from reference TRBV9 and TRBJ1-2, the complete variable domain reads DSGVTQTPKHLITATGQRVTLRCSPRSGDLSVYWYQQSLDQGLQFLIQYYNGEERAKGNILERFSAQQFPDLHSELNLSSLELGDSALYFCASSVVFGTQDYGYTFGSGTRLTVV.

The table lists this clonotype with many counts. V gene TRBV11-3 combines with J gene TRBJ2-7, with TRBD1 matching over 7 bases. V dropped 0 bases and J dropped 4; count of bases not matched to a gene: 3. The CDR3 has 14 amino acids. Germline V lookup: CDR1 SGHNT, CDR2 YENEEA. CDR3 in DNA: TGTGCCAGCAGCTTAGAAGGGGGCAATTACGAGCAGTACTTC. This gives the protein CASSLEGGNYEQYF.

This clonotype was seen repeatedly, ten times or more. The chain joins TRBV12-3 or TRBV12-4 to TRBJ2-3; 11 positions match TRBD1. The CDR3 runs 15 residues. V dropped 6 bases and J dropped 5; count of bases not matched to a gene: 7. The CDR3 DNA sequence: TGTGCCAGCAGCCAGGACAGGGGGCGTGGAGATACGCAGTATTTT. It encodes CASSQDRGRGDTQYF.

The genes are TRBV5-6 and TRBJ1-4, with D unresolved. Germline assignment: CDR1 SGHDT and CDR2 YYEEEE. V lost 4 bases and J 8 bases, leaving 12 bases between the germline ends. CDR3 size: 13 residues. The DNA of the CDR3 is TGTGCCAGCAGCCCCCTCGGCCGCGAAAAACTGTTTTTT. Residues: CASSPLGREKLFF.

CDR3 protein: CASSQGGPLWEQYF. CDR3 in DNA: TGTGCCAGCAGCCAGGGGGGACCGTTATGGGAGCAGTACTTC. The chain has TRBV9 and TRBJ2-7; D is possibly TRBD1 (7 bases). CDR3 length equals 14 residues. V lost 4 bases and J 7 bases, leaving 18 bases between the germline ends. Germline CDR1 reads SGDLS; CDR2 reads YYNGEE.

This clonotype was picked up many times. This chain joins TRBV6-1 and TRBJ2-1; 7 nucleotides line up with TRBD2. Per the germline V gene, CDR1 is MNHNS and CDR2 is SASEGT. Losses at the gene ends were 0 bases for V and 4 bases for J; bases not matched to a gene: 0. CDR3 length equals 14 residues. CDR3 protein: CASSEAGGYNEQFF. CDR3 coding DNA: TGTGCCAGCAGTGAAGCGGGAGGGTACAATGAGCAGTTCTTC.